The sequence of this T cell receptor beta chain was determined in a study of T-cell reconstitution after alpha-beta-depleted transplantation in children (dated by TCRdb to about 2016). Study-wide context: Using TCR repertoire profiling, the study followed T-cell immune reconstitution in a quantitative way in children after TCRalphabeta/CD19-depleted allogeneic hematopoietic cell transplantation.

In the case of this clonotype: This clone's antigen is unknown. The input lacks base qualities; no much larger clone sits a single base away.

The receptor library was made with PCR. Instrument on record: Illumina HiSeq 2500. To normalize quantification of the TCRbeta repertoire, the TCR libraries were built with molecular barcoding that relied on unique molecular identifiers. TCRdb passed the public sequencing reads through fastp at Q25 and MiXCR, retaining productive beta sequences. Entries are consolidated by CDR3 protein sequence, retaining the most common genes and DNA. In this sample the table shows approximately 340,000 distinct CDR3 sequences, about 9.3% of which occur a single time. 2% to 3% of the sample rests with the top ten. The germline V gene provides CDR1 MNHEY and CDR2 SVGAGI. The CDR3 spans 15 residues, from the cysteine through the phenylalanine. Only CDR3 DNA remains: 45 bases, in frame from the first base. Compared with germline, V lacks 0 bases and J lacks 3 bases; bases without a gene match: 0.

The receptor was isolated from a human donor who donated a stem cell graft to a child with acute lymphoblastic leukemia. The chain links TRBV6-5 with TRBJ2-1; the junction holds 9 bases that match TRBD2. Source: PBMCs from the stem cell graft donor, taken from the stem cell graft. The bases are TGTGCCAGCAGTTACTCACTAGCGGGCTACAATGAGCAGTTCTTC. Protein translation: CASSYSLAGYNEQFF.